This T cell receptor (beta chain) was profiled in a study of regulatory T cells in long-lasting Graves disease. This clonotype was seen only a few times. Time point meaning: newly diagnosed GD, antithyroid drugs for less than 3 months. Generation of the TCR library employed RNA extracted from PBMCs. Arm-PCR with iRepertoire HTBI primers amplified the CDR3 regions for these TCR beta libraries. From the multiplex PCR reads, TCRdb called clonotypes with MiXCR, one entry per CDR3 protein. Here the sample spans approximately 490,000 distinct CDR3 sequences, around 15% being singletons. These data were also filed under a second study, of T cells in Graves' hyperthyroidism and ophthalmopathy.

The receptor was derived from a middle-aged man with Graves disease. Sequenced material: peripheral blood mononuclear cells (PBMCs), taken at new diagnosis, from a patient treated with antithyroid drugs.

The CDR3 sequence: CASRGQGMNTGELFF. Here the CDR3 DNA reads TGTGCCAGCAGAGGACAGGGGATGAACACCGGGGAGCTGTTTTTT. This chain joins TRBV2 and TRBJ2-2, with 9 bases identical to TRBD1. The CDR3 totals 15 residues. The J segment lost 1 base and the V segment lost 6 bases, leaving 3 bases of the junction unmatched. Looked up from germline, CDR1 is SNHLY and CDR2 is FYNNEI.